This passage covers 9 T cell receptor beta chains from one sample sequenced in a study of blood T cell repertoires in COVID-19. Profiled with immunoSEQ multiplex PCR; TCRdb holds only in-frame clones, not every one. The data contain around 180,000 clones, 86% of them singletons. Sequencing was performed on peripheral blood. All receptors come from a woman younger than 45 with active or convalescent COVID-19.

CDR3 in DNA: TGTGCCACCCATTCGGCAGGGGGCTTTGGCTACACCTTC. Amino acids: CATHSAGGFGYTF. This chain links TRBV19 with TRBJ1-2; TRBD1 agrees at 8 bases. With V trimmed by 10 bases and J by 7 bases, 11 bases remained unmatched. Germline V gene lookup returns CDR1 LNHDA and CDR2 SQIVND (reference sequence). The length of the CDR3 is 13 residues. The variable domain in full, completed from reference TRBV19 and TRBJ1-2, reads DGGITQSPKYLFRKEGQNVTLSCEQNLNHDAMYWYRQDPGQGLRLIYYSQIVNDFQKGDIAEGYSVSREKKESFPLTVTSAQKNPTAFYLCATHSAGGFGYTFGSGTRLTVV.

The chain uses TRBV30 and TRBJ2-5; TRBD1 aligns across 8 bases. The CDR3 runs to 13 residues. Trimming removed 3 bases from V and 1 base from J; junction bases left unmatched: 1. Germline assignment: CDR1 GTSNPN and CDR2 SVGIG (reference sequence). CDR3 sequence (DNA): TGTGCCTGGAGAGGGACAGGCCAAGAGACCCAGTACTTC. Protein: CAWRGTGQETQYF.

The count of this clone is one. This chain joins TRBV7-2 and TRBJ1-2; 7 nucleotides line up with TRBD1. Germline CDR1 and CDR2: SGHTA and FQGNSA. The CDR3 runs 14 residues. The V gene end was trimmed by 3 bases and the J gene end by 5 bases; junction bases not matched to a gene: 6. CDR3 sequence: CASSFYRGTYGYTF. CDR3 coding DNA: TGTGCCAGCAGCTTTTACAGGGGTACTTATGGCTACACCTTC. The full variable domain, completed using reference TRBV7-2 and TRBJ1-2, is GAGVSQSPSNKVTEKGKDVELRCDPISGHTALYWYRQSLGQGLEFLIYFQGNSAPDKSGLPSDRFSAERTGGSVSTLTIQRTQQEDSAVYLCASSFYRGTYGYTFGSGTRLTVV.

As for this clone: The same CDR3 can be traced to other DNA sequences in this sample. CDR3 protein: CASSSQGDYGYTF. In DNA, the CDR3 is TGCGCCAGCAGCTCCCAGGGTGACTATGGCTACACCTTC. V gene TRBV5-1 combines with J gene TRBJ1-2; D may be TRBD1 (5 bases). Trimming took off 3 bases at V and 3 bases at J, with 9 bases between the two ends. This CDR3 spans 13 amino acids. Germline assignment: CDR1 SGHRS and CDR2 YFSETQ. The full variable domain, rest sourced from reference TRBV5-1 and TRBJ1-2, is KAGVTQTPRYLIKTRGQQVTLSCSPISGHRSVSWYQQTPGQGLQFLFEYFSETQRNKGNFPGRFSGRQFSNSRSEMNVSTLELGDSALYLCASSSQGDYGYTFGSGTRLTVV.

The chain employs TRBV5-5 and TRBJ1-2, with D possibly TRBD1 on 5 matching bases. The CDR3 spans 17 residues. The germline CDR1 and CDR2 sequences are SGHKS and YYEKEE (reference sequence). V was shortened by 0 bases and J by 5 bases, with 20 bases between the two germline ends. The chain's CDR3 is CASSLAPSSDNSYGYTF. Here the CDR3 DNA reads TGTGCCAGCAGCTTGGCTCCCTCCTCGGACAACTCGTATGGCTACACCTTC. The full variable domain, with the rest looked up from reference TRBV5-5 and TRBJ1-2, is DAGVTQSPTHLIKTRGQQVTLRCSPISGHKSVSWYQQVLGQGPQFIFQYYEKEERGRGNFPDRFSARQFPNYSSELNVNALLLGDSALYLCASSLAPSSDNSYGYTFGSGTRLTVV.

The rearrangement links TRBV4-2 to TRBJ1-2; D unresolved. The V gene lost 1 base and the J gene lost 4 bases, with 4 bases spanning the gap. The CDR3 is 12 residues long. Germline V gene data show CDR1 as LGHNA and CDR2 as YNFKEQ. The CDR3 DNA is TGTGCCAGCAGCCAAGTATCCTATGGCTACACCTTC. Its protein product is CASSQVSYGYTF.

The chain couples TRBV6-5 to TRBJ2-7; D may be TRBD2 (5 bases). Trimming pared 0 bases from V and 4 bases from J, leaving 13 bases between. CDR1 and CDR2 (germline): MNHEY, SVGAGI. This CDR3 has 15 amino acids. The CDR3 here is CASSYSGRAGYEQYF. The CDR3 nucleotides read TGTGCCAGCAGTTACTCGGGTAGGGCGGGTTACGAGCAGTACTTC.

Worth noting for this clone: The junction differs from germline at one of its ends, possibly a read error. J is TRBJ2-6 and V is TRBV19; the D gene is possibly TRBD1 (6 bases). CDR1 is LNHDA, CDR2 SQIVND, per germline (reference sequence). CDR3 length: 16 residues. The CDR3 sequence: CASKRTESSGANVPTF. The CDR3 bases are TGTGCCAGTAAGCGGACAGAAAGCTCTGGGGCCAACGTCCCGACTTTC.

DNA of the CDR3: TGTGCCAGCAGGCCGACTAGCGGGTACGAGCAGTACTTC. Protein product: CASRPTSGYEQYF. The rearrangement uses TRBV2 and TRBJ2-7; 10 nucleotides align to TRBD2. The CDR3 runs to 13 residues. The germline V gene encodes CDR1 SNHLY and CDR2 FYNNEI. V shed 6 bases, J shed 4 bases, and the junction held 3 bases outside the gene matches.